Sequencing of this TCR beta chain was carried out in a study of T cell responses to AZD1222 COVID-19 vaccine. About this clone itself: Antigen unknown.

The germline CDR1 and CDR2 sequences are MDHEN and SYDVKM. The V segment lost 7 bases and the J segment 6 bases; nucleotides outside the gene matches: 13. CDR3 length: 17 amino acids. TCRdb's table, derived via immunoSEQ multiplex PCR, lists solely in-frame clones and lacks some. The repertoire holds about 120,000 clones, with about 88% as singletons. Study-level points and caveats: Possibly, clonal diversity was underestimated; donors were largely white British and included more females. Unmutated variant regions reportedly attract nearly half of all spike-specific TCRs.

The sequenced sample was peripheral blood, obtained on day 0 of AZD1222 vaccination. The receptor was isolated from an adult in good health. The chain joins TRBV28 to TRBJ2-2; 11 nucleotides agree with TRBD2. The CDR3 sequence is CASNSPSGGINPGELFF. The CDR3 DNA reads TGTGCCAGCAACTCCCCTAGCGGGGGGATTAACCCCGGGGAGCTGTTTTTT. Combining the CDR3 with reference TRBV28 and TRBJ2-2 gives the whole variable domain DVKVTQSSRYLVKRTGEKVFLECVQDMDHENMFWYRQDPGLGLRLIYFSYDVKMKEKGDIPEGYSVSREKKERFSLILESASTNQTSMYLCASNSPSGGINPGELFFGEGSRLTVL.